One sample yielded the 10 T cell receptor beta chains listed below, sequenced in a study of blood T cell repertoires in COVID-19. Clones were sequenced by immunoSEQ multiplex PCR, and TCRdb holds only the in-frame ones, with some missing. The sample holds around 250,000 clones, 80% to 90% seen once. Input material: PBMCs or T cells enriched from blood (not recorded which). The receptors come from a woman aged 45 to 65 who had been exposed to COVID-19.

In its sample, this clone was seen once. Written as DNA, the CDR3 is TGTGCCAGCAGCCAAGATCGCGCTACTGAAGCTTTCTTT. Protein: CASSQDRATEAFF. This chain connects TRBV3-1 (or the pseudogene TRBV3-2) to TRBJ1-1; the D is unclear. The germline CDR1 and CDR2 sequences are LGHDT and YNNKEL (reference sequence). This CDR3 spans 13 amino acids. V was cut by 0 bases and J by 5 bases, with 7 bases left in between.

This clone was observed a few times. The chain couples TRBV29-1 to TRBJ2-5; 10 nucleotides line up with TRBD1. The germline V gene has CDR1 SQVTM and CDR2 ANQGSEA. This CDR3 spans 14 amino acids. The V gene end was trimmed by 7 bases and the J gene end by 5 bases; junction bases not matched to a gene: 10. For the CDR3, the DNA is TGCAGCGCCCGACAGGGGGCGAGACGGGAGACCCAGTACTTC. This encodes CSARQGARRETQYF.

This clone has a single count. The rearrangement links TRBV11-2 to TRBJ1-5; D not resolved. The ends were cut back, 4 bases at V and 9 bases at J, with 13 bases in the middle. CDR1 and CDR2 (germline): SGHAT, FQNNGV. CDR3 length: 13 amino acids. CDR3 nucleotides: TGTGCCAGCAGCTCCGACGGCTCAGGGCCCCAGCATTTT. This sequence encodes CASSSDGSGPQHF.

This clone was counted many times. The V and J genes are TRBV6-1 and TRBJ1-2; no clear D. There are 14 residues in the CDR3. CDR1 is MNHNS, CDR2 SASEGT, per germline. The V end was cut by 0 bases, the J end by 8 bases, with 13 bases between. CDR3 in amino acids: CASSEAVRAGGYTF. The CDR3 coding sequence is TGTGCCAGCAGTGAAGCAGTTAGGGCGGGAGGCTACACCTTC.

The chain is built from TRBV19 and TRBJ1-5; D perhaps matches TRBD1 (5 bases). The CDR3 contains 14 residues. The germline V gene has CDR1 LNHDA and CDR2 SQIVND (reference sequence). V shed 3 bases and J shed 10 bases, with 16 bases lying between them. In DNA, the CDR3 is TGTGCCAGTAGTATGTGGGGGGTGAGCCATCCCCAGCATTTT. Translation gives CASSMWGVSHPQHF.

V gene TRBV5-1 combines with J gene TRBJ2-5, with D possibly matching TRBD2 (6 bases). Looked up from germline, CDR1 is SGHRS and CDR2 is YFSETQ. The CDR3 length is 15 residues. V gave up 4 bases and J gave up 4 bases, with 17 bases separating them. CDR3 DNA: TGCGCCAGCAGCCCTGGACACCCCGGGGGAGAGACCCAGTACTTC. It is translated as CASSPGHPGGETQYF.

The rearrangement joins TRBV5-1 to TRBJ2-7; 8 nucleotides line up with TRBD1. V was pared by 4 bases and J by 2 bases, with 8 bases of the junction left unmatched. The CDR3 has 15 amino acids. Germline-derived CDR1 and CDR2 are SGHRS and YFSETQ. The CDR3 reads CASSPTTGVPYEQYF. CDR3 nucleotides: TGCGCCAGCAGCCCGACGACAGGGGTCCCCTACGAGCAGTACTTC.

This clone was picked up a small number of times. The chain links TRBV5-5 to TRBJ1-6, with 9 bases fitting TRBD1. This CDR3 has 15 amino acids. Germline assignment: CDR1 SGHKS and CDR2 YYEKEE (reference sequence). Trimming removed 0 bases from V and 14 bases from J; junction bases left unmatched: 9. The DNA for the CDR3 is TGTGCCAGCAGCTTGGATGGGAGGACAGGGGTGTCCCTCCACTTT. Protein product: CASSLDGRTGVSLHF.

V gene TRBV5-5 combines with J gene TRBJ1-3; perhaps TRBD1 as D (5 bases). Germline lookup yields CDR1 SGHKS and CDR2 YYEKEE (reference sequence). Deletions cut 4 bases from V and 3 bases from J, with 11 bases between. This CDR3 comprises 14 residues. In DNA form, the CDR3 reads TGTGCCAGCAGCGCCCAGGGAAGTGGAAACACCATATATTTT. Translating gives CASSAQGSGNTIYF.

V and J are TRBV5-1 and TRBJ2-7, with D perhaps TRBD1 (5 bases). Germline CDR1 is SGHRS and CDR2 is YFSETQ. Trimming shortened V by 0 bases and J by 5 bases, and 12 bases separated the two germline ends. The CDR3 is made up of 14 amino acids. CDR3 nucleotide sequence: TGCGCCAGCAGCTTGGTCAGGGCCTCGGACGAGCAGTACTTC. It encodes CASSLVRASDEQYF.